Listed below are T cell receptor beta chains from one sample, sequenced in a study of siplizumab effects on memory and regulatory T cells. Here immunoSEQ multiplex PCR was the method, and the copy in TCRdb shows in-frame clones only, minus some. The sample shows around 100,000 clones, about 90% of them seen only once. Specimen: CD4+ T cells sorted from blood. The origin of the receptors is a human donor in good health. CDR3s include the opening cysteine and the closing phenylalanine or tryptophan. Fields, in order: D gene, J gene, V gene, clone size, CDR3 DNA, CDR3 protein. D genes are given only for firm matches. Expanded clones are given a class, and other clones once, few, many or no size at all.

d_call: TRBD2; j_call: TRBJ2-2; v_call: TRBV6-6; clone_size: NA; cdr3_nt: TGTGCCAGCAGCCGGACTAGCGGGGGGTACACCGGGGAGCTGTTTTTT; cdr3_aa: CASSRTSGGYTGELFF
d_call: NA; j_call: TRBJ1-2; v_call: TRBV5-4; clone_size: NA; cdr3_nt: TGTGCCAGCAGACGTCCGGGCCATGGCTCTTATGGCTACACCTTC; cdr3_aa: CASRRPGHGSYGYTF
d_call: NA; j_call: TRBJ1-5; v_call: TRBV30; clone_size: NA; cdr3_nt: TGTGCCTGGAGTATGGGACTGAATAGCAATCAGCCCCAGCATTTT; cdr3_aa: CAWSMGLNSNQPQHF
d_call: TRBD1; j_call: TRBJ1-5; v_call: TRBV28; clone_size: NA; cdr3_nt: TGTGCCAGCAGTTATCAGGGGGTTTTTAGCAATCAGCCCCAGCATTTT; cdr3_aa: CASSYQGVFSNQPQHF
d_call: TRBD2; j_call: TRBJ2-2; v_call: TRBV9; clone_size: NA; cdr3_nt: TGTGCCAGCAGCGTATTCACAGCGGGGGGAAGTACCGGGGAGCTGTTTTTT; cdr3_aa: CASSVFTAGGSTGELFF
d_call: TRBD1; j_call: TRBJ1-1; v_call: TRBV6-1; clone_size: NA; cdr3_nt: TGTGCCACGGACAGGGGCATGAACACTGAAGCTTTCTTT; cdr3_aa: CATDRGMNTEAFF
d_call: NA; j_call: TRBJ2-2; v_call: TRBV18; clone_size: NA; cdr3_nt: TGTGCCAGCACTTCACGTGCGAACACCGGGGAGCTGTTTTTT; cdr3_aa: CASTSRANTGELFF
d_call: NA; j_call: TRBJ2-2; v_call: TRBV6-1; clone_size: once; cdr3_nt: TGTGCCAGCAGTGAAATGGGGCCCGGGGAGCTGTTTTTT; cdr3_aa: CASSEMGPGELFF
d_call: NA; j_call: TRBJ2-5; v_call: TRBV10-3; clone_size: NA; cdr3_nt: TGTGCCATCAGTGAGTCTGGGCAGCCAGAGACCCAGTACTTC; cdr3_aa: CAISESGQPETQYF
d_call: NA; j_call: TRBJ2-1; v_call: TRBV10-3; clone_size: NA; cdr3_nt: TGTGCCATCAGTGAGCGAAGCGTCTCCTACAATGAGCAGTTCTTC; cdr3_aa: CAISERSVSYNEQFF
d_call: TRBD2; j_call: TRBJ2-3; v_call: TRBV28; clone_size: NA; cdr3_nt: TGTGCCAGCAGTTTATGGTCTTTAGGAGGGGCGGGGGGCACAGATACGCAGTATTTT; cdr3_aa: CASSLWSLGGAGGTDTQYF
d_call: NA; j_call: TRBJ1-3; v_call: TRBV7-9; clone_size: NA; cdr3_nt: TGTGCCAGCAGCTACGGACAGGGAAACACCATATATTTT; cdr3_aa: CASSYGQGNTIYF